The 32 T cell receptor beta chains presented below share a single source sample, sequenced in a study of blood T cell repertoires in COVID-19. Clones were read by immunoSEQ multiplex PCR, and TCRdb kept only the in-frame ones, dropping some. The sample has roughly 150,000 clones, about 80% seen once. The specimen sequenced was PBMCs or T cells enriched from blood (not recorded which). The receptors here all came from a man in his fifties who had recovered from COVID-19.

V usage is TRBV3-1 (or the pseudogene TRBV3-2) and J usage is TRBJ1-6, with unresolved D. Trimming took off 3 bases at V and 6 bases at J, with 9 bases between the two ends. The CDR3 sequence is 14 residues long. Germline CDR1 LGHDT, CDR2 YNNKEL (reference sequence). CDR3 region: CASSHPQFNSPLHF. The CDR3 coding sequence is TGTGCCAGCAGCCACCCCCAATTTAATTCACCCCTCCACTTT.

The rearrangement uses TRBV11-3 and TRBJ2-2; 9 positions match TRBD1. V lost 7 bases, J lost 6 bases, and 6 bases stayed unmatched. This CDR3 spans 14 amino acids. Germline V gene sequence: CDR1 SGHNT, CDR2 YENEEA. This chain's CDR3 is CASTDRGFSGELFF. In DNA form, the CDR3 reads TGTGCCAGCACGGACAGGGGATTCTCCGGGGAGCTGTTTTTT.

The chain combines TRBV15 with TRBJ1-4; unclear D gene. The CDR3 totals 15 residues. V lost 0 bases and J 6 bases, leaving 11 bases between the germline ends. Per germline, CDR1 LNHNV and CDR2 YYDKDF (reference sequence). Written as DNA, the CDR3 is TGTGCCACCAGCAGAGATTTCCCACAGCATGAAAAACTGTTTTTT. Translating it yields CATSRDFPQHEKLFF.

DNA of the CDR3: TGTGCCAGCACCGGCATCGGGGAGCAGTACTTC. Its protein is CASTGIGEQYF. The chain couples TRBV12-3 or TRBV12-4 to TRBJ2-7; D uncertain. Between the trimmed V and J ends, which lost 7 bases and 7 bases, there was a span of 11 bases. The CDR3 extends over 11 amino acids.

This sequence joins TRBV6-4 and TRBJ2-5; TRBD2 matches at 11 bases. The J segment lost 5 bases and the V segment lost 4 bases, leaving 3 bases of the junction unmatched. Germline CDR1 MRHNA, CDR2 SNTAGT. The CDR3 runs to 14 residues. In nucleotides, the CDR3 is TGTGCCAGCAGTGTTAGCGGGGGGGCCGAGACCCAGTACTTC. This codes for CASSVSGGAETQYF.

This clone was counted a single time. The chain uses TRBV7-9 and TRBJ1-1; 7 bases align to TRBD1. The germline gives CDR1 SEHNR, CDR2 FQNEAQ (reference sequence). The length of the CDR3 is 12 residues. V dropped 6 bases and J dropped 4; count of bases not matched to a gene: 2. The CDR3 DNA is TGTGCCAGCAGGGGGGACAGCACTGAAGCTTTCTTT. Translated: CASRGDSTEAFF.

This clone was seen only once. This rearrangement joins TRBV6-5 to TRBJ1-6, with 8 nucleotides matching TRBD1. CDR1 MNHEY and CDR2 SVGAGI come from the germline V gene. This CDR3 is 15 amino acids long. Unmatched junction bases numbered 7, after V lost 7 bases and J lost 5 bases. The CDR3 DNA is TGTGCCAGCATCCCTGACAGGGGAAATAATTCACCCCTCCACTTT. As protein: CASIPDRGNNSPLHF.

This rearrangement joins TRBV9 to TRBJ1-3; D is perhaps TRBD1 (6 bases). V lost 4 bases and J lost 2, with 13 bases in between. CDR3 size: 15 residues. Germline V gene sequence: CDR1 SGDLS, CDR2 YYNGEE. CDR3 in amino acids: CASSLGQQAGNTIYF. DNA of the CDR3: TGTGCCAGCAGCCTGGGACAACAGGCTGGAAACACCATATATTTT.

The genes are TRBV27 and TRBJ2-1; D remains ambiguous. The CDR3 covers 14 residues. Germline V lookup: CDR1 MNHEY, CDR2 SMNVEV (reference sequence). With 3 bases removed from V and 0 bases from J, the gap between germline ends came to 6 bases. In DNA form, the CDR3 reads TGTGCCAGCAGTTTCGCGGACTCCTACAATGAGCAGTTCTTC. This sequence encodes CASSFADSYNEQFF.

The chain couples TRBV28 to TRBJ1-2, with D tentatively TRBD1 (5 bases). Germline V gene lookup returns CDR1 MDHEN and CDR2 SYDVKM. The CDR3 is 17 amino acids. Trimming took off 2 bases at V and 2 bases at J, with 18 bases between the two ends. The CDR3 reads CASSLPFLRGTNYGYTF. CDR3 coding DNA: TGTGCCAGCAGTTTACCTTTCCTTCGGGGGACCAACTATGGCTACACCTTC.

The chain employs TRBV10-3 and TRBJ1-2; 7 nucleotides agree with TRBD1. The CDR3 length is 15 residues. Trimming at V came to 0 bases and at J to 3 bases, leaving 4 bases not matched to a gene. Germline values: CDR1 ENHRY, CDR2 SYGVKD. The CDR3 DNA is TGTGCCATCAGTGAGTCAGGGGGCAATTACTATGGCTACACCTTC. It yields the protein CAISESGGNYYGYTF.

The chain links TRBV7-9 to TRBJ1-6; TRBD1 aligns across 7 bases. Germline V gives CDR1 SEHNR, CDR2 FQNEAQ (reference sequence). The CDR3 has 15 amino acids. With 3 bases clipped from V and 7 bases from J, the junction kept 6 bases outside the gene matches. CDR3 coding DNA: TGTGCCAGCAGCTTTCCACAGGGGCCCAATTCACCCCTCCACTTT. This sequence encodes CASSFPQGPNSPLHF.

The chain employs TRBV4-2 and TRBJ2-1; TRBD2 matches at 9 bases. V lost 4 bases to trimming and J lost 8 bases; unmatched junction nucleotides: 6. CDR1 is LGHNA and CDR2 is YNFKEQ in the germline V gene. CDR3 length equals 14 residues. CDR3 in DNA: TGTGCCAGCAGCCGGGAGCGGGGGGTTTATGAGCAGTTCTTC. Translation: CASSRERGVYEQFF.

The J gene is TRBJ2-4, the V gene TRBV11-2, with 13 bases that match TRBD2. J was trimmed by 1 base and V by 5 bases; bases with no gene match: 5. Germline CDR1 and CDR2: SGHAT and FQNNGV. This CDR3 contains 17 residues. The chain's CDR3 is CASSPGTSGAAKNIQYF. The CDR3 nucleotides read TGTGCCAGCAGCCCCGGGACTAGCGGGGCGGCCAAAAACATTCAGTACTTC. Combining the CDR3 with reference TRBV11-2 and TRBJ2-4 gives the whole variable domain EAGVAQSPRYKIIEKRQSVAFWCNPISGHATLYWYQQILGQGPKLLIQFQNNGVVDDSQLPKDRFSAERLKGVDSTLKIQPAKLEDSAVYLCASSPGTSGAAKNIQYFGAGTRLSVL.

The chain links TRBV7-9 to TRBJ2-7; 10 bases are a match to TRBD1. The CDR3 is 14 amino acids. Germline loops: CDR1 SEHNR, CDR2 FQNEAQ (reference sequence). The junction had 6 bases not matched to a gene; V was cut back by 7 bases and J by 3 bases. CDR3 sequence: CASISGTGDYEQYF. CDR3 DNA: TGTGCCAGCATCTCCGGGACAGGGGACTACGAGCAGTACTTC.

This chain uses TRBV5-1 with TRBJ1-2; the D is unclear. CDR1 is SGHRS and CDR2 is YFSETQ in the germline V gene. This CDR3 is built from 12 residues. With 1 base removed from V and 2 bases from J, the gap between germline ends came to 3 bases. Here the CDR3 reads CASSLSNYGYTF. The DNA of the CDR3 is TGCGCCAGCAGCTTGAGCAACTATGGCTACACCTTC. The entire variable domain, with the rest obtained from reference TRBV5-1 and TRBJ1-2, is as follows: KAGVTQTPRYLIKTRGQQVTLSCSPISGHRSVSWYQQTPGQGLQFLFEYFSETQRNKGNFPGRFSGRQFSNSRSEMNVSTLELGDSALYLCASSLSNYGYTFGSGTRLTVV.

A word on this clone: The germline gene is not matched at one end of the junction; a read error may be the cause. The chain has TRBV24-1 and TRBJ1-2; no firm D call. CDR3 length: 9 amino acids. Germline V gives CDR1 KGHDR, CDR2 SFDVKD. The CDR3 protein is CATSDCEGF. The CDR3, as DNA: TGTGCCACCAGTGATTGTGAGGGCTTC.

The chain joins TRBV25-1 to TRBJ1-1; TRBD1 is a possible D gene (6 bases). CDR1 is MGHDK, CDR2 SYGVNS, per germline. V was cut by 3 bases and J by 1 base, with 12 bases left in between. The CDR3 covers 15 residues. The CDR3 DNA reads TGTGCCAGCAGTGATCAGTGGGGACAGAACACTGAAGCTTTCTTT. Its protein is CASSDQWGQNTEAFF.

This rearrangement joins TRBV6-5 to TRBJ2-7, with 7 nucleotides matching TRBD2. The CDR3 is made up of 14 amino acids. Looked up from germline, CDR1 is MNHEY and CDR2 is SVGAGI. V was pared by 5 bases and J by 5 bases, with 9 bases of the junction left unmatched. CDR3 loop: CASSNHGEGNEQYF. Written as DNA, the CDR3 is TGTGCCAGCAGTAACCACGGGGAGGGGAACGAGCAGTACTTC.

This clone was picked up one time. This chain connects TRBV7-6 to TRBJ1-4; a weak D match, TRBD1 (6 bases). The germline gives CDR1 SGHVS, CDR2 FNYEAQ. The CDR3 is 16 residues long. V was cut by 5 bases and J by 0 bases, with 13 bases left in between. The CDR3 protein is CASSKQGAATNEKLFF. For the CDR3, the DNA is TGTGCCAGCAGCAAACAGGGAGCTGCAACTAATGAAAAACTGTTTTTT.

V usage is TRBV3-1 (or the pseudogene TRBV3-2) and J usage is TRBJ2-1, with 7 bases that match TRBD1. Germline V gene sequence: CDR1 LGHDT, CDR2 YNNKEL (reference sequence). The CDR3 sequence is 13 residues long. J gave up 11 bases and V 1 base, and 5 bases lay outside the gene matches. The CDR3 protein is CASSQGATGKQFF. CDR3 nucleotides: TGTGCCAGCAGCCAAGGAGCGACAGGGAAGCAGTTCTTC.

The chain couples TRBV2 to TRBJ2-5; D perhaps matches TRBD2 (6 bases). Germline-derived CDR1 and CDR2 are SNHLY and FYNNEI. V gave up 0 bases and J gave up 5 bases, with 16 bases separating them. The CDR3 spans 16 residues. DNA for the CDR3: TGTGCCAGCAGTGAAGCCCACCCAGCGGGCGGTGAGACCCAGTACTTC. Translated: CASSEAHPAGGETQYF.

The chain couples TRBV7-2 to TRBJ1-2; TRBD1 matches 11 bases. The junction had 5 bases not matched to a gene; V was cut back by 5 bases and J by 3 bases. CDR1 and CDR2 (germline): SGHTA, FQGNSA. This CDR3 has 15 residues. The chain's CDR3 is CASSLGTGGHYGYTF. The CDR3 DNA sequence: TGTGCCAGCAGCCTGGGGACAGGGGGGCACTATGGCTACACCTTC. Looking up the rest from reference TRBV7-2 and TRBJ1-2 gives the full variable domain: GAGVSQSPSNKVTEKGKDVELRCDPISGHTALYWYRQSLGQGLEFLIYFQGNSAPDKSGLPSDRFSAERTGGSVSTLTIQRTQQEDSAVYLCASSLGTGGHYGYTFGSGTRLTVV.

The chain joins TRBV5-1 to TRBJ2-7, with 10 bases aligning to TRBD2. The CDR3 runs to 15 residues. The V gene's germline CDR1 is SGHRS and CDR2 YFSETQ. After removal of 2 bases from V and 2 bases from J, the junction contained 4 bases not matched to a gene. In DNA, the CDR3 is TGCGCCAGCAGCTTAACAACTAGCGGGGCCTACGAGCAGTACTTC. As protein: CASSLTTSGAYEQYF.

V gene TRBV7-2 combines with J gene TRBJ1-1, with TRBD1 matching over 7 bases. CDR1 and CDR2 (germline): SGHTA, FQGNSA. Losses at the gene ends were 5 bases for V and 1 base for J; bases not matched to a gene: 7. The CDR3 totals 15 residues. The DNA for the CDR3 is TGTGCCAGCAGCCCCGGACAGGTAGCGAACACTGAAGCTTTCTTT. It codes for CASSPGQVANTEAFF.

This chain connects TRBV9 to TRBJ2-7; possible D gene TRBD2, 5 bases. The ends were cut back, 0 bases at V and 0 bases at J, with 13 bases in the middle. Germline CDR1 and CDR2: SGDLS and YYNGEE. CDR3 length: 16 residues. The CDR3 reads CASSVDGSARSYEQYF. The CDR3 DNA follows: TGTGCCAGCAGCGTAGATGGTAGCGCCCGCTCCTACGAGCAGTACTTC.

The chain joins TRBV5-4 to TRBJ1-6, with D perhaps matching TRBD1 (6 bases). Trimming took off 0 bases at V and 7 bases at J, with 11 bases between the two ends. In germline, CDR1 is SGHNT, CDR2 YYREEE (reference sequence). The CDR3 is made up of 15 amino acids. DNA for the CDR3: TGTGCCAGCAGCTTGGGAGGGGGAAGGAATTCACCCCTCCACTTT. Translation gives CASSLGGGRNSPLHF.

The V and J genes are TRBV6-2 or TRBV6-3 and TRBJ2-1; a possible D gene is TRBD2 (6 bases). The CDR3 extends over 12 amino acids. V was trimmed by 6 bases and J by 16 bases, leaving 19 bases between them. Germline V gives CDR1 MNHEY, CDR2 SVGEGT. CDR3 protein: CASSPRLGWGFF. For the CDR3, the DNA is TGTGCCAGCAGCCCTAGACTAGGATGGGGATTCTTC.

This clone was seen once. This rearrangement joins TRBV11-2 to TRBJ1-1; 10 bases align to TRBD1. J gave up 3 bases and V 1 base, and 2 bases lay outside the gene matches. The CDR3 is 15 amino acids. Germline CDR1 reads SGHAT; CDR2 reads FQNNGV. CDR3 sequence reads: CASSLADRGDTEAFF. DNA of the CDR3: TGTGCCAGCAGCTTAGCGGACAGGGGGGACACTGAAGCTTTCTTT.

The CDR3 DNA sequence: TGCAGCGTTGAAGGAGACGGACAAAGCGCCTACGAGCAGTACTTC. Amino acid sequence: CSVEGDGQSAYEQYF. The chain recombines TRBV29-1 with TRBJ2-7; a possible D gene is TRBD1 (5 bases). This CDR3 comprises 15 residues. CDR1 is SQVTM, CDR2 ANQGSEA, per germline. V dropped 1 base and J dropped 2 bases, with 15 bases sitting between them.

For the CDR3, the DNA is TGTGCCACCAGGACACTAGGGAACACCGGGGAGCTGTTTTTT. Translation: CATRTLGNTGELFF. The rearrangement links TRBV15 to TRBJ2-2, with D perhaps TRBD2 (5 bases). Germline CDR1 is LNHNV and CDR2 is YYDKDF (reference sequence). V lost 6 bases to trimming and J lost 1 base, with 9 bases between them. This CDR3 has 14 residues.

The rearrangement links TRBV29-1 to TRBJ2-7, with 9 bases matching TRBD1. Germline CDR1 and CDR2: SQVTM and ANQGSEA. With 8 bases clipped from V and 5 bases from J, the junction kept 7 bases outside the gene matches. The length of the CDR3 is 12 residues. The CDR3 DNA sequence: TGCAGCCCCCGTACAGGGGGCGACGAGCAGTACTTC. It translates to CSPRTGGDEQYF.